This TCR beta chain was sequenced for a study of identical twins. About this clonotype itself: Its antigen remains unknown.

Trimming took 7 bases from V and 7 from J, leaving 17 bases between them. Per the germline V gene, CDR1 is MDHEN and CDR2 is SYDVKM. CDR3 length equals 14 residues. A single record per CDR3 protein comes from TCRdb applying MiXCR to the 5' RACE reads. This table has about 530,000 distinct CDR3 sequences, under 25% appearing once. Points from the study as a whole: Donors were not followed over many years; analysis was cross-sectional. Twins shared out-of-frame alpha sequences with excess low generation probability.

These data were likewise used in another study, on yellow fever vaccine responses in identical twins.

This chain links TRBV28 with TRBJ2-1; D may be TRBD2 (6 bases). This receptor was taken from a woman between 18 and 29 years old in good health. Input material: CD4+ T cells sorted from blood. DNA of the CDR3: TGTGCCAGCACTGGAGGCGGGAAAGGGAATGAGCAGTTCTTC. The encoded protein is CASTGGGKGNEQFF.